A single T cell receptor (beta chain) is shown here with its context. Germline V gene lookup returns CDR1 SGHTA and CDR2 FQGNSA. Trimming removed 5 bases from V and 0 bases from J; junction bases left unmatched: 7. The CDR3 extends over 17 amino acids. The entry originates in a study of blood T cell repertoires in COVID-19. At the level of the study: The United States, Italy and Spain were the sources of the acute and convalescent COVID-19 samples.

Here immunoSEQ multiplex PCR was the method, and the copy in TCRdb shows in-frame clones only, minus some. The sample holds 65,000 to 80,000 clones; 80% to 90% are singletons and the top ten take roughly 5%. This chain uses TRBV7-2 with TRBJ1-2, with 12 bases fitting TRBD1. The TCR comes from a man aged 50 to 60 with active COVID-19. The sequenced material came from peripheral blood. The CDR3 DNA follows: TGTGCCAGCAGCGCTCCGGGACAGGGGGCCCCTAACTATGGCTACACCTTC. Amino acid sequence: CASSAPGQGAPNYGYTF.